These T cell receptor beta chains were read from a single sample in a study of blood T cells in healthy people across ages. From the 5' RACE reads, TCRdb called clonotypes with MiXCR, one entry per CDR3 protein. Among roughly 1,800,000 distinct CDR3 sequences listed, roughly 52% were seen once. The sequenced sample was blood. These receptor sequences come from a woman aged 40 to 50 in good health. Both conserved end residues are part of each CDR3. D genes are given only for firm matches. For some rows the clone size is stated as once, few or many, or as a class when expanded; others skip it.

v_call	j_call	clone_size	d_call	cdr3_aa	cdr3_nt
TRBV6-5	TRBJ2-5	few	.	CASSYGDSRGETQYF	TGTGCCAGCAGTTACGGGGACTCTAGGGGAGAGACCCAGTACTTC
TRBV14	TRBJ2-7	once	.	CASSQLWNDEQYF	TGTGCCAGCAGCCAACTCTGGAACGACGAGCAGTACTTC
TRBV6-6	TRBJ2-5	.	TRBD2	CASSYPTSGGKETQYF	TGTGCCAGCAGTTACCCGACTAGCGGGGGAAAAGAGACCCAGTACTTC
TRBV6-2/TRBV6-3	TRBJ2-5	.	TRBD1	CASSYSHRGQETQYF	TGTGCCAGCAGTTACTCGCACAGGGGTCAAGAGACCCAGTACTTC
TRBV14	TRBJ2-7	.	.	CASSRDRAGIPSYEQYF	TGTGCCAGCAGCCGGGATCGAGCAGGGATCCCCAGCTACGAGCAGTACTTC
TRBV20-1	TRBJ2-5	.	.	CSAVIDSKETQYF	TGCAGTGCCGTTATCGACAGTAAAGAGACCCAGTACTTC
TRBV4-2	TRBJ2-7	.	.	CASSPTAEDNHEQYF	TGTGCCAGCAGCCCAACAGCGGAGGACAACCACGAGCAGTACTTC
TRBV6-5	TRBJ2-7	.	TRBD2	CASRPAGTSSYEQYF	TGTGCCAGCAGACCTGCGGGGACTAGCTCCTACGAGCAGTACTTC
TRBV27	TRBJ2-5	few	.	CASSSDIQETQYF	TGTGCCAGCAGTTCCGACATCCAAGAGACCCAGTACTTC
TRBV10-3	TRBJ2-3	.	TRBD2	CAIHQAGGEPDTQYF	TGTGCCATCCATCAAGCGGGGGGCGAGCCAGATACGCAGTATTTT
TRBV29-1	TRBJ2-7	.	TRBD2	CSVEGTSGRPNEQYF	TGCAGCGTTGAAGGGACTAGCGGGAGGCCCAACGAGCAGTACTTC
TRBV6-2/TRBV6-3	TRBJ2-5	.	TRBD1	CASSYLGQGAKETQYF	TGTGCCAGCAGTTACTTGGGACAGGGGGCGAAGGAGACCCAGTACTTC
TRBV6-5	TRBJ2-1	.	.	CAGSFNPSSYNEQFF	TGTGCCGGCAGTTTTAACCCGAGCTCCTACAATGAGCAGTTCTTC
TRBV5-5	TRBJ2-7	.	TRBD2	CASSLGTTSASSYEQYF	TGTGCCAGCAGCTTGGGGACGACTAGCGCGAGCTCCTACGAGCAGTACTTC
TRBV11-1	TRBJ2-7	.	.	CASSEDRPQSYEQYF	TGTGCCAGCAGCGAGGACAGACCACAATCTTACGAGCAGTACTTC
TRBV7-3	TRBJ2-1	.	TRBD2	CASSSTSGGALNEQFF	TGTGCCAGCAGCTCAACTAGCGGGGGGGCACTCAATGAGCAGTTCTTC
TRBV6-5	TRBJ1-2	.	TRBD1	CASGETGIYGYTF	TGTGCCAGCGGCGAGACAGGGATCTATGGCTACACCTTC
TRBV29-1	TRBJ2-6	.	.	CSVESRASGANVLTF	TGCAGCGTTGAAAGCAGGGCCTCTGGGGCCAACGTCCTGACTTTC
TRBV11-2	TRBJ2-1	.	TRBD1	CASSFRSWVGGTSNEQFF	TGTGCCAGCAGCTTCAGAAGTTGGGTAGGGGGCACCTCCAATGAGCAGTTCTTC
TRBV29-1	TRBJ2-2	.	.	CSVEYRATGELFF	TGCAGCGTTGAATACAGGGCAACCGGGGAGCTGTTTTTT
TRBV6-2/TRBV6-3	TRBJ2-1	.	TRBD2	CASSSGGTSGGGEQFF	TGTGCCAGCAGTTCAGGCGGGACTAGCGGGGGTGGCGAGCAGTTCTTC
TRBV12-3/TRBV12-4	TRBJ2-6	.	TRBD1	CASSGGQGRPVRSGANVLTF	TGTGCCAGCAGCGGCGGACAGGGCAGGCCCGTCCGCTCTGGGGCCAACGTCCTGACTTTC
TRBV20-1	TRBJ2-5	.	TRBD2	CSANRGLAPETQYF	TGCAGTGCTAATAGGGGACTAGCTCCAGAGACCCAGTACTTC
TRBV28	TRBJ1-2	.	TRBD1	CASSLSTGGPAYGYTF	TGTGCCAGCAGTCTTTCGACAGGGGGCCCCGCTTATGGCTACACCTTC
TRBV6-2/TRBV6-3	TRBJ2-7	.	.	CASGRTEGLNYEQYF	TGTGCCAGCGGACGGACGGAGGGACTTAACTACGAGCAGTACTTC
TRBV25-1	TRBJ2-1	.	TRBD1	CASSDPRTGGSYNEQFF	TGTGCCAGCAGTGATCCCCGGACAGGGGGCTCCTACAATGAGCAGTTCTTC
TRBV5-1	TRBJ2-7	few	.	CASSKDSSEGYEQYF	TGCGCCAGCAGCAAGGACTCTTCGGAGGGATACGAGCAGTACTTC
TRBV6-2/TRBV6-3	TRBJ2-5	few	TRBD1	CASDRGQGWGETQYF	TGTGCCAGCGACCGCGGACAGGGGTGGGGAGAGACCCAGTACTTC
TRBV7-3	TRBJ2-1	.	.	CASSPYARDGTYNEQFF	TGTGCCAGCAGCCCATATGCTAGGGATGGAACCTACAATGAGCAGTTCTTC
TRBV5-1	TRBJ2-1	few	TRBD1	CASRPGQGQPVGQFF	TGCGCCAGCAGGCCCGGACAGGGACAACCGGTAGGGCAGTTCTTC
TRBV20-1	TRBJ1-2	.	TRBD1	CSARDLWQGVNGYTF	TGCAGTGCTAGAGATCTGTGGCAGGGGGTTAATGGCTACACCTTC
TRBV9	TRBJ2-5	few	.	CASSVEPETQYF	TGTGCCAGCAGCGTAGAACCTGAGACCCAGTACTTC
TRBV2	TRBJ2-3	few	TRBD2	CASRTSGGPDTQYF	TGTGCCAGCAGGACTAGCGGGGGTCCAGATACGCAGTATTTT
TRBV3-1	TRBJ1-2	.	TRBD1	CASSQDPGTVNYGYTF	TGTGCCAGCAGCCAAGATCCGGGGACAGTAAACTATGGCTACACCTTC
TRBV10-3	TRBJ2-4	.	TRBD1	CAISRQGPQDIQYF	TGTGCCATCAGCCGACAGGGACCCCAGGACATTCAGTACTTC
TRBV7-2	TRBJ2-7	.	.	CASSQTSIYEQYF	TGTGCCAGCAGCCAGACTAGTATCTACGAGCAGTACTTC
TRBV7-6	TRBJ2-3	.	.	CASSLPTGATDTQYF	TGTGCCAGCAGCTTACCGACCGGGGCGACAGATACGCAGTATTTT
TRBV5-1	TRBJ2-5	.	.	CASSWNSGSLKTQYF	TGCGCCAGCAGCTGGAATTCGGGGAGTCTGAAGACCCAGTACTTC
TRBV6-1	TRBJ2-5	few	TRBD2	CASSALAGGIQETQYF	TGTGCCAGCAGTGCGTTAGCGGGGGGTATCCAAGAGACCCAGTACTTC
TRBV29-1	TRBJ2-1	.	TRBD1	CSVERPGTGRYDEQFF	TGCAGCGTTGAACGCCCCGGGACAGGGAGGTACGATGAGCAGTTCTTC
TRBV29-1	TRBJ2-7	once	.	CSVGGYNEQYF	TGCAGCGTTGGAGGATACAATGAGCAGTACTTC
TRBV21-1	TRBJ2-7	.	.	CASSSKGRGQGKWSSYEQYF	TGTGCCAGCAGCAGCAAGGGGAGAGGACAGGGGAAATGGAGCTCCTACGAGCAGTACTTC
TRBV6-1	TRBJ2-5	.	.	CASSEVRGETQYF	TGTGCCAGCAGTGAAGTAAGGGGAGAGACCCAGTACTTC
TRBV5-1	TRBJ2-7	.	TRBD2	CASSSLAGVSYEQYF	TGCGCCAGCAGCTCCCTAGCGGGGGTCTCCTACGAGCAGTACTTC
TRBV5-1	TRBJ2-1	few	.	CASGREAQVFLSEQFF	TGCGCCAGCGGCAGGGAGGCACAGGTGTTTTTAAGTGAGCAGTTCTTC
TRBV7-8	TRBJ2-1	few	.	CASSLVLAEQFF	TGTGCCAGCAGCTTAGTCCTTGCTGAGCAGTTCTTC
TRBV4-3	TRBJ2-3	.	.	CASSQEAGPPGDAQYF	TGCGCCAGCAGCCAAGAGGCAGGTCCCCCGGGGGATGCGCAGTATTTT